Below, one TCR beta chain is given with its context. Data came from immunoSEQ multiplex PCR; TCRdb stores just in-frame clones and leaves some out. The sample yields just over 650,000 clones, just under 90% seen once. Germline V gene lookup returns CDR1 SGDLS and CDR2 YYNGEE. The CDR3 consists of 15 residues. V was pared by 4 bases and J by 2 bases, with 6 bases of the junction left unmatched. This specimen comes from a study of blood T cell repertoires in COVID-19. The TCR originated in a woman aged 18 to 35 with acute or convalescent COVID-19. This chain connects TRBV9 to TRBJ2-1, with 7 bases lining up with TRBD2. What was sequenced was peripheral blood. This chain's CDR3 is CASSPLAEPYNEQFF. The CDR3 DNA sequence: TGTGCCAGCAGCCCTCTAGCGGAACCCTACAATGAGCAGTTCTTC.